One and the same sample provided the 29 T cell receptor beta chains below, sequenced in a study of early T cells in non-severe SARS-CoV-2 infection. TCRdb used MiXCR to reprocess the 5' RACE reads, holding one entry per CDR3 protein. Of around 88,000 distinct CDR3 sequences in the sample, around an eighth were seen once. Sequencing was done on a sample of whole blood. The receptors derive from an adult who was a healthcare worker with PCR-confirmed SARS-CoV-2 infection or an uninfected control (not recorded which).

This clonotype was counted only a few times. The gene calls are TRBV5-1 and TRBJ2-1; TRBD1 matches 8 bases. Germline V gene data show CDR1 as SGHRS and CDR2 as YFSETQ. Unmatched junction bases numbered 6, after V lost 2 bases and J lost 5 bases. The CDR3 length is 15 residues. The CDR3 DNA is TGCGCCAGCAGCTTAAATCCGGGACAGGACAATGAGCAGTTCTTC. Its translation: CASSLNPGQDNEQFF.

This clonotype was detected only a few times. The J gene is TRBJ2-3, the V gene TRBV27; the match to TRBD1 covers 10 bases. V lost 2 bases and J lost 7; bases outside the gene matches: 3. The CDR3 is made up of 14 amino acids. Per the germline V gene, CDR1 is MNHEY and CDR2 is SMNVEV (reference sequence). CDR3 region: CASSLGGQGNTQYF. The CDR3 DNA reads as TGTGCCAGCAGTTTAGGGGGACAGGGGAATACGCAGTATTTT.

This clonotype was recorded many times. As DNA, the CDR3 is TGTGCCAGCAGCCTTGGGGGGGGGACACCCCTCCACTTT. Its translation is CASSLGGGTPLHF. This chain connects TRBV3-1 to TRBJ1-6; the D gene is possibly TRBD1 (5 bases). The V end lost 4 bases, the J end lost 11 bases, and 12 bases lay between the germline ends. Looked up from germline, CDR1 is LGHDT and CDR2 is YNNKEL (reference sequence). The CDR3 length is 13 residues.

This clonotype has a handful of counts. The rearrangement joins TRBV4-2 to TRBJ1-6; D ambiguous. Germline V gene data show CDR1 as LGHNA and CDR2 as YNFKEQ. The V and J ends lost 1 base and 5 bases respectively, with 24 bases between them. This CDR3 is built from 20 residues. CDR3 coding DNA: TGTGCCAGCAGCCAAGCTGCCAGAGCGGATGAAGGGCAACATAATTCACCCCTCCACTTT. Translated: CASSQAARADEGQHNSPLHF.

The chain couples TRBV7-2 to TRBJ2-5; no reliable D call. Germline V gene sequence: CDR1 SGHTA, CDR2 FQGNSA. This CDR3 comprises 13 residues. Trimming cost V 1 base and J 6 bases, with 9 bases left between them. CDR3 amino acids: CASSLGGLKTQYF. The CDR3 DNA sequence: TGTGCCAGCAGCTTAGGGGGTTTGAAGACCCAGTACTTC.

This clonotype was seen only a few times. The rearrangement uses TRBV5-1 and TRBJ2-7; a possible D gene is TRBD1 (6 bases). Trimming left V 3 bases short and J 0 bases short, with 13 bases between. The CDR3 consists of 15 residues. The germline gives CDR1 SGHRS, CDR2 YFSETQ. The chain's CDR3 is CASSSSTGSSYEQYF. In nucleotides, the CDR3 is TGCGCCAGCAGCTCATCGACAGGTAGCTCCTACGAGCAGTACTTC.

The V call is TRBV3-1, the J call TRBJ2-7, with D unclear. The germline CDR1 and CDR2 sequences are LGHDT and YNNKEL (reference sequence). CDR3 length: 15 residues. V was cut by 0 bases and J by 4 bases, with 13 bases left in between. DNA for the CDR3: TGTGCCAGCAGCCAAGATAAAGCTCCTCAATACGAGCAGTACTTC. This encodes CASSQDKAPQYEQYF.

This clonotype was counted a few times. In DNA, the CDR3 is TGTGCCAGCCGCCGACTAGCCTCCAATGAGCAGTTCTTC. It encodes CASRRLASNEQFF. The chain links TRBV27 to TRBJ2-1; 7 nucleotides agree with TRBD2. This CDR3 contains 13 residues. The germline V gene encodes CDR1 MNHEY and CDR2 SMNVEV (reference sequence). Losses at the gene ends were 8 bases for V and 6 bases for J; bases not matched to a gene: 7.

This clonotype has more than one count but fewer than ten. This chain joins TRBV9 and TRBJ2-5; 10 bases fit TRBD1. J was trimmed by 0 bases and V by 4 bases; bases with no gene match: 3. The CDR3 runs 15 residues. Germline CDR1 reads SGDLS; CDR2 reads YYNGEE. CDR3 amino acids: CASSKGQGNQETQYF. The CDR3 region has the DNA TGTGCCAGCAGCAAGGGACAGGGGAACCAAGAGACCCAGTACTTC. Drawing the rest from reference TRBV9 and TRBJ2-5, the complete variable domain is DSGVTQTPKHLITATGQRVTLRCSPRSGDLSVYWYQQSLDQGLQFLIQYYNGEERAKGNILERFSAQQFPDLHSELNLSSLELGDSALYFCASSKGQGNQETQYFGPGTRLLVL.

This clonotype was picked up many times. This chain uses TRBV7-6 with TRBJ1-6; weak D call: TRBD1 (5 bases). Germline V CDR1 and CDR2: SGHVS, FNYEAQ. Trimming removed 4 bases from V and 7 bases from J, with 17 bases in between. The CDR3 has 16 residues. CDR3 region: CASSSAYGAGNSPLHF. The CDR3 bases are TGTGCCAGCAGCTCGGCGTACGGGGCAGGAAATTCACCCCTCCACTTT.

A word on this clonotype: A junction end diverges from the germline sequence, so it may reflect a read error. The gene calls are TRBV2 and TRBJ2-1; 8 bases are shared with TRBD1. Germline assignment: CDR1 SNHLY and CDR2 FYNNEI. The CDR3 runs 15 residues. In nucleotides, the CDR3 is TGTGCCAGCAGTATCAGGGGGCTGCTAAAGAATGAGCAGTTGTTC. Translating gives CASSIRGLLKNEQLF.

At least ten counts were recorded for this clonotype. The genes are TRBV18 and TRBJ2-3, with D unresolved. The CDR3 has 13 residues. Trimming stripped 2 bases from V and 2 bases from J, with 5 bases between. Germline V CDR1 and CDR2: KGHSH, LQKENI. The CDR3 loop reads CASSPTYTDTQYF. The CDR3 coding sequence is TGTGCCAGCTCACCAACCTACACAGATACGCAGTATTTT.

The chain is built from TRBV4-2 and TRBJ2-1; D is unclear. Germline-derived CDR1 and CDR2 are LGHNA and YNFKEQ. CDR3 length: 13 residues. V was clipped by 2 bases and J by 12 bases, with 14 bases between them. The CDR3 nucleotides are TGTGCCAGCAGCCAACCCCCCCAAACGGGGCAGTTCTTC. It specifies CASSQPPQTGQFF.

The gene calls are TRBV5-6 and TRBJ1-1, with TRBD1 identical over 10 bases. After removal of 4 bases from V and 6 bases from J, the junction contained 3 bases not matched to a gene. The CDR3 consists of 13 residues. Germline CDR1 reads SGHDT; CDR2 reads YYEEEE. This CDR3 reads CASSIGQGAEAFF. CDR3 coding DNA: TGTGCCAGCAGCATCGGACAGGGGGCTGAAGCTTTCTTT.

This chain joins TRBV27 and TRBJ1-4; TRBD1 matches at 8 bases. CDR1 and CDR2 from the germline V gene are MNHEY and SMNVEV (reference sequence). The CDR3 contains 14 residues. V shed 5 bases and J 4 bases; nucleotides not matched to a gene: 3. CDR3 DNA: TGTGCCAGCAGTCAACAGGGGGTTAATGAAAAACTGTTTTTT. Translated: CASSQQGVNEKLFF.

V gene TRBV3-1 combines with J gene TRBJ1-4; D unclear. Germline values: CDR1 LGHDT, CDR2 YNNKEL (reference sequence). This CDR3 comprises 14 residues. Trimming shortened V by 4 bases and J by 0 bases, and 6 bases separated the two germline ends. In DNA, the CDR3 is TGTGCCAGCAGCCTTGCCGCAACTAATGAAAAACTGTTTTTT. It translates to CASSLAATNEKLFF.

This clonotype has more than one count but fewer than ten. CDR3 DNA: TGTGCCAGCAGCTTGGTCGGGGGGCCTCTCTACGAGCAGTACTTC. Residues: CASSLVGGPLYEQYF. The chain carries TRBV5-4 and TRBJ2-7, with D possibly being TRBD2 (7 bases). The CDR3 is made up of 15 amino acids. Germline values: CDR1 SGHNT, CDR2 YYREEE (reference sequence). Trimming left V 0 bases short and J 3 bases short, with 13 bases between. The complete variable domain, with remaining parts taken from reference TRBV5-4 and TRBJ2-7, reads ETGVTQSPTHLIKTRGQQVTLRCSSQSGHNTVSWYQQALGQGPQFIFQYYREEENGRGNFPPRFSGLQFPNYSSELNVNALELDDSALYLCASSLVGGPLYEQYFGPGTRLTVT.

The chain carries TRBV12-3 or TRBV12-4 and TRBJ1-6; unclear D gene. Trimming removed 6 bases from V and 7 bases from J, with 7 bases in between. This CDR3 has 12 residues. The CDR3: CASRRGNSPLHF. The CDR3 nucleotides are TGTGCCAGCAGGAGAGGGAATTCACCCCTCCACTTT.

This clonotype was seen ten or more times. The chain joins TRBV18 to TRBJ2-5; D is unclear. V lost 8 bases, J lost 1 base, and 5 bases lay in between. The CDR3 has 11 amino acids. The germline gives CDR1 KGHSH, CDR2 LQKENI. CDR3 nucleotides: TGTGCCAGCAGCCCCCAAGAGACCCAGTACTTC. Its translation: CASSPQETQYF.

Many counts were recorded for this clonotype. CDR3 DNA sequence: TGTGCCAGCCCGGGGGGATTCATGAACACTGAAGCTTTCTTT. Its translation is CASPGGFMNTEAFF. The chain joins TRBV6-1 to TRBJ1-1; a possible D gene is TRBD1 (5 bases). The CDR3 extends over 14 amino acids. Trimming removed 8 bases at V and 0 bases at J, with 13 bases between. Per the germline V gene, CDR1 is MNHNS and CDR2 is SASEGT.

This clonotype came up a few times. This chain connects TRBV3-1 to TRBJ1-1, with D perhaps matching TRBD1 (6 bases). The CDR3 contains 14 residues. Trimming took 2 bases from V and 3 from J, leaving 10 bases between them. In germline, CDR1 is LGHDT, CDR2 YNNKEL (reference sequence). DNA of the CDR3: TGTGCCAGCAGCCAAATTGGGGGCGACACTGAAGCTTTCTTT. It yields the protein CASSQIGGDTEAFF.

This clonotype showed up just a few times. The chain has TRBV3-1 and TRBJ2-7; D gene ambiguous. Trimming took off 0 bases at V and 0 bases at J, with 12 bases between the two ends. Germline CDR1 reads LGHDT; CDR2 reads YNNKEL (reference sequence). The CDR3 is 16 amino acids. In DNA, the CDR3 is TGTGCCAGCAGCCAAGATGCCGGCCTTAACTCCTACGAGCAGTACTTC. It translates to CASSQDAGLNSYEQYF.

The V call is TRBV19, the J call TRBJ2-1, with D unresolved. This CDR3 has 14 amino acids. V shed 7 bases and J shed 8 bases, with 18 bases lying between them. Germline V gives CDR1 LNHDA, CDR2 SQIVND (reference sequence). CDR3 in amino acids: CASNKGLRWDEQFF. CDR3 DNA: TGTGCCAGTAACAAAGGGCTGAGATGGGATGAGCAGTTCTTC.

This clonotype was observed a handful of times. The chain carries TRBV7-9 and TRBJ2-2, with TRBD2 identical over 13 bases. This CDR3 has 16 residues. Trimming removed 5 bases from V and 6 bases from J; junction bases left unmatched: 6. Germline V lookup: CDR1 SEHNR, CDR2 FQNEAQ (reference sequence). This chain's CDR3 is CASSRTSGRESGELFF. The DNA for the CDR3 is TGTGCCAGCAGCCGAACTAGCGGGAGGGAGTCCGGGGAGCTGTTTTTT.

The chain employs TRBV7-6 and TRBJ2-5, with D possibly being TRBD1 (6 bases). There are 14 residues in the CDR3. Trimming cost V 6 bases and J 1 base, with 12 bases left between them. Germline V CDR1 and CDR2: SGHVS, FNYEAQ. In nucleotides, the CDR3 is TGTGCCAGCAGGGCGACAGGAGCCCAAGAGACCCAGTACTTC. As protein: CASRATGAQETQYF.

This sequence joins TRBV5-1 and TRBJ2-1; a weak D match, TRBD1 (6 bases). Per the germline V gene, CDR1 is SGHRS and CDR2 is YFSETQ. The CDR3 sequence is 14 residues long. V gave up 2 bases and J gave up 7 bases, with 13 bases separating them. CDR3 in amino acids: CASSFNGQLNEQFF. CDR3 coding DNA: TGCGCCAGCAGCTTTAATGGACAGTTGAATGAGCAGTTCTTC.

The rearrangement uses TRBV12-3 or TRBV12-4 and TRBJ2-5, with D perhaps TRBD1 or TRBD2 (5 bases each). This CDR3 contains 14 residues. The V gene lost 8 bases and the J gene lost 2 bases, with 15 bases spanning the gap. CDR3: CASASGAIQETQYF. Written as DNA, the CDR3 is TGTGCCAGCGCATCCGGGGCAATTCAAGAGACCCAGTACTTC.

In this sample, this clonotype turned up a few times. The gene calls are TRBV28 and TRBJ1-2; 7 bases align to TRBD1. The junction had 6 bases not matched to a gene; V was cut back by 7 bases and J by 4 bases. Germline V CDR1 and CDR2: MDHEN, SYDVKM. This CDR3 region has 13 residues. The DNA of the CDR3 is TGTGCCAGCAACTTGGGACAGATCTATGGCTACACCTTC. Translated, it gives CASNLGQIYGYTF.

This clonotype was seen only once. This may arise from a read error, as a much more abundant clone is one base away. This CDR3 is CVSSWGDEQYF. CDR3 nucleotides: TGTGTCAGCAGCTGGGGAGACGAGCAGTACTTC. The chain uses TRBV11-2 and TRBJ2-7; D perhaps matches TRBD2 (5 bases). The germline V gene encodes CDR1 SGHAT and CDR2 FQNNGV. CDR3 length equals 11 residues.